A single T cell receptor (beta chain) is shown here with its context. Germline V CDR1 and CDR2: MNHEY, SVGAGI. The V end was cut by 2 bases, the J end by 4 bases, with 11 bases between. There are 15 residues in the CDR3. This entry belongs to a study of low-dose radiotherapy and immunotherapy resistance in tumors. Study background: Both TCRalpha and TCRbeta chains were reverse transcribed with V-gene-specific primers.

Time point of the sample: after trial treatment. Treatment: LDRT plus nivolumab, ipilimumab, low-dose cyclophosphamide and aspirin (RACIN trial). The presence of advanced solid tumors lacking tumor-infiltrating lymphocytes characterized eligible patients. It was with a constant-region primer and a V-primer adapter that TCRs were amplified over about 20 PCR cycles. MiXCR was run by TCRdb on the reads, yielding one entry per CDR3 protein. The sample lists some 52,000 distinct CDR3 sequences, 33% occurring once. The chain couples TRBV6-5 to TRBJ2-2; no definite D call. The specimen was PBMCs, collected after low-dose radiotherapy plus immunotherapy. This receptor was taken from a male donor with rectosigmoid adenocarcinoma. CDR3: CASSYDILPTGELFF. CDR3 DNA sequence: TGTGCCAGCAGTTACGACATACTTCCCACCGGGGAGCTGTTTTTT.